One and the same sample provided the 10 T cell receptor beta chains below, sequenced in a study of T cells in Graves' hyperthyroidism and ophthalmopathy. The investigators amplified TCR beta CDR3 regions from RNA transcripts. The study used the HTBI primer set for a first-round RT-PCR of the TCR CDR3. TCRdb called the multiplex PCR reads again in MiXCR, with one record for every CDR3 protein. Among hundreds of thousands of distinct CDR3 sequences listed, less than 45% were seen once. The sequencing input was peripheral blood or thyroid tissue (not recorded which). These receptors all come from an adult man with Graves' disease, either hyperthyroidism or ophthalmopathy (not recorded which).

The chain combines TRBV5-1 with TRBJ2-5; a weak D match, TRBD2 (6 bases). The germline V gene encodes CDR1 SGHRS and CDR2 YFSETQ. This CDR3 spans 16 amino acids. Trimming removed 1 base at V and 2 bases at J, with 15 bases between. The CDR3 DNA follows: TGCGCCAGCAGCTTGTCGGGAACGGGGACTCAAGAGACCCAGTACTTC. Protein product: CASSLSGTGTQETQYF.

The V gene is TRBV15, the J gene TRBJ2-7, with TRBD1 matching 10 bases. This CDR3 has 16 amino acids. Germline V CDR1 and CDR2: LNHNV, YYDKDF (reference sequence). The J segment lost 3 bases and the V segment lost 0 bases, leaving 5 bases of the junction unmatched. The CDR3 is CATSRDPRTGGYEQYF. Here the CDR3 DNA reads TGTGCCACCAGCAGAGATCCGCGGACAGGGGGCTACGAGCAGTACTTC.

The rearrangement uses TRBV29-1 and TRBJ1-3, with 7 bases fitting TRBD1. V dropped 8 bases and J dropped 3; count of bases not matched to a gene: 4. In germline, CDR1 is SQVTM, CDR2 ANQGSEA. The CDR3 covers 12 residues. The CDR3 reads CSTTGFGNTIYF. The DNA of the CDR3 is TGCAGCACGACAGGGTTTGGAAACACCATATATTTT.

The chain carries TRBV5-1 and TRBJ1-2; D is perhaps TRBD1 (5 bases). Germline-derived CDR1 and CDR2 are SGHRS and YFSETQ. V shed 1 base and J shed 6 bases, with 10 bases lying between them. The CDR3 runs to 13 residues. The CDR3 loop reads CASSLTGADGYTF. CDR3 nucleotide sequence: TGCGCCAGCAGCTTGACCGGGGCCGATGGCTACACCTTC.

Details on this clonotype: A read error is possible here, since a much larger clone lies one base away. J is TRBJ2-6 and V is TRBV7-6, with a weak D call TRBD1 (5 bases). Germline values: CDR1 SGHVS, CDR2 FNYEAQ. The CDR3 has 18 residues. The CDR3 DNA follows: TGTGCCAGCAGCTTGGAGTCAGCCTGGGTTCCTGGGGCCAACGTCCCGACTTTC. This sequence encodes CASSLESAWVPGANVPTF. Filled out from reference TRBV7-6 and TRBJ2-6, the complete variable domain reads GAGVSQSPRYKVTKRGQDVALRCDPISGHVSLYWYRQALGQGPEFLTYFNYEAQQDKSGLPNDRFSAERPEGSISTLTIQRTEQRDSAMYRCASSLESAWVPGANVPTFGAGSRLTVL.

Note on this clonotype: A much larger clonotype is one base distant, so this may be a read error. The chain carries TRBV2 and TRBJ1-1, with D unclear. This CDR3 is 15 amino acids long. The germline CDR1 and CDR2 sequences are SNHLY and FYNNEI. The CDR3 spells CAISEVVGRNTEAFF. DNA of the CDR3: TGTGCCATCAGTGAAGTTGTTGGCAGGAACACTGAAGCTTTCTTT.

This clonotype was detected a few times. The CDR3 reads CASSIAATDYYGYTF. For the CDR3, the DNA is TGTGCCAGTAGTATAGCCGCGACAGATTACTATGGCTACACCTTC. The gene calls are TRBV19 and TRBJ1-2; D is possibly TRBD1 (5 bases). V gave up 1 base and J gave up 3 bases, with 12 bases separating them. Germline values: CDR1 LNHDA, CDR2 SQIVND (reference sequence). The CDR3 length is 15 residues.

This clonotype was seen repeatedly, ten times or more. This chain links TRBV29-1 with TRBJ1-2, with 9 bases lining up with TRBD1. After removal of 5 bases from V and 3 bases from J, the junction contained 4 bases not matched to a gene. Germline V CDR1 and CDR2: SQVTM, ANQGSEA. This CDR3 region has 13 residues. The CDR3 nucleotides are TGCAGCGTTACACAGGGGGCATACTATGGCTACACCTTC. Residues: CSVTQGAYYGYTF.

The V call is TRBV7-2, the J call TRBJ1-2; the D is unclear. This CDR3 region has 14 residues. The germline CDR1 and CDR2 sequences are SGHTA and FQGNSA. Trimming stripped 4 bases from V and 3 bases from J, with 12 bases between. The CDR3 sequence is CASSSDGDDYGYTF. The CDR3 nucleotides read TGTGCCAGCAGCTCGGACGGTGACGACTATGGCTACACCTTC.

The CDR3 spells CSLVGGATYEQYF. The CDR3, as DNA: TGCAGCTTGGTCGGGGGCGCCACCTACGAGCAGTACTTC. The chain combines TRBV29-1 with TRBJ2-7; D tentatively reads TRBD1 or TRBD2 (6 bases each). Trimming stripped 8 bases from V and 2 bases from J, with 16 bases between. CDR3 length equals 13 residues. Germline V gene data show CDR1 as SQVTM and CDR2 as ANQGSEA.